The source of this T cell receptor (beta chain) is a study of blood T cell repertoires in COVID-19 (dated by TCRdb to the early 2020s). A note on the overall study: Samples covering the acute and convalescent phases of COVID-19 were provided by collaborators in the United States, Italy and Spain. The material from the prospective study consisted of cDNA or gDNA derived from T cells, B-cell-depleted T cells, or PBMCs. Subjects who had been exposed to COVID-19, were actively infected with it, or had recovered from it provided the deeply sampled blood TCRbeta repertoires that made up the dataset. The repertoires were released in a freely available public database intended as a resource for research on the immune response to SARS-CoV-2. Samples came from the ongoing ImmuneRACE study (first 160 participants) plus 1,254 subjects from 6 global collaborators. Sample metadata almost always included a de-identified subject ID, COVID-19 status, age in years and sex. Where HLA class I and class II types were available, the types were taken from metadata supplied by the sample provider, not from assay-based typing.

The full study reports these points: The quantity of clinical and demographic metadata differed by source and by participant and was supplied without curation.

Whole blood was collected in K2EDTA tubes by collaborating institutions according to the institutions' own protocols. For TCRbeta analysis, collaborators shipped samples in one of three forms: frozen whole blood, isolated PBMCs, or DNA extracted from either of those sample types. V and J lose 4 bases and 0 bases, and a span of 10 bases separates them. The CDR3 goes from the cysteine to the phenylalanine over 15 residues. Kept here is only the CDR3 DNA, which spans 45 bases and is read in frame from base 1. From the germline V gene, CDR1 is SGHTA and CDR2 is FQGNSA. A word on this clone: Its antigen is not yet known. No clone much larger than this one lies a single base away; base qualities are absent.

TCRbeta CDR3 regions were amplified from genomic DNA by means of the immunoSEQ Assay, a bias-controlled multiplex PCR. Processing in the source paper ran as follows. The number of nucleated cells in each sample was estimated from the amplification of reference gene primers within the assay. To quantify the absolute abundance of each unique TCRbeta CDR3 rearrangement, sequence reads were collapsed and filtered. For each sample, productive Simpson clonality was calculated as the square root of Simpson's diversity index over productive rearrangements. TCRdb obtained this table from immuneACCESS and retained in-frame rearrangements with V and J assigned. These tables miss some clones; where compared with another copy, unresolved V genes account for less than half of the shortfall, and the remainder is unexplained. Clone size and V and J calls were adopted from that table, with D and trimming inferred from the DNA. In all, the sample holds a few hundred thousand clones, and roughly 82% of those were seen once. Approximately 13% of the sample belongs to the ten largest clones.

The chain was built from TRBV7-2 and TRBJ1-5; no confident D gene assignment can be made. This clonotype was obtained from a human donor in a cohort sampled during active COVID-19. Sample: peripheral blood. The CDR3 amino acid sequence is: CASSSRGDSNQPQHF. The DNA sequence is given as TGTGCCAGCAGCTCCCGAGGAGATAGCAATCAGCCCCAGCATTTT.